This T cell receptor (beta chain) came from a study of OX40 agonist ivuxolimab in advanced cancers. Assay: immunoSEQ multiplex PCR; the TCRdb copy retains only in-frame clones and omits some. Of around 26,000 clones listed, about four fifths are singletons. Germline V lookup: CDR1 MGHDK, CDR2 SYGVNS. V shed 6 bases, J shed 0 bases, and the junction held 11 bases outside the gene matches. The CDR3 sequence is 17 residues long. The gene calls are TRBV25-1 and TRBJ1-5; 7 nucleotides agree with TRBD1. The sample was CD4+ or CD8+ T cells sorted from blood, taken in a trial of the OX40 agonist ivuxolimab. The receptor comes from an adult with an advanced solid tumor such as melanoma, head and neck, liver or kidney cancer. CDR3 DNA: TGTGCCAGCAGACCAGGGGGGGGACACATTAGCAATCAGCCCCAGCATTTT. Protein product: CASRPGGGHISNQPQHF.